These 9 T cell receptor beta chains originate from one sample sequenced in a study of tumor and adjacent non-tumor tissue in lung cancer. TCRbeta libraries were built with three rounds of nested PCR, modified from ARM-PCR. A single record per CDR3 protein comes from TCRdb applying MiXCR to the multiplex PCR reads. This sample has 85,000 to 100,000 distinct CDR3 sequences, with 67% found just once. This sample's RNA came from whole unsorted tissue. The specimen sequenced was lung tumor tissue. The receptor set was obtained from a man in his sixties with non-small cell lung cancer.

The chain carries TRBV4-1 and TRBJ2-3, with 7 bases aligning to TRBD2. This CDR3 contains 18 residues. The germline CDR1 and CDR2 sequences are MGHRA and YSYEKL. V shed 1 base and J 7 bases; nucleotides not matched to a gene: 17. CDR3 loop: CASSQVGLVVDGRYTQYF. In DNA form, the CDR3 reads TGCGCCAGCAGCCAAGTCGGACTAGTGGTGGACGGTCGATATACGCAGTATTTT.

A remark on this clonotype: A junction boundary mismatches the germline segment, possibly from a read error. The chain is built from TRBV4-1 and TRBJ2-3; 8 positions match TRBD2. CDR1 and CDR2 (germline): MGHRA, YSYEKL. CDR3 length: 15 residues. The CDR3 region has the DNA TGCACCAGCAGCCGGACTTGCGGGGGGATAGATACGCAGTATTTT. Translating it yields CTSSRTCGGIDTQYF.

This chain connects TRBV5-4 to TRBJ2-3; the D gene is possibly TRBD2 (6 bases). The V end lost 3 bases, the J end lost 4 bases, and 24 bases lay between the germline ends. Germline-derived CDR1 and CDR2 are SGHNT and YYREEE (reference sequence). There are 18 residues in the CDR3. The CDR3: CASSSGDLLAGSADTQYF. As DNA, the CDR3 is TGTGCCAGCAGCTCAGGTGACCTACTAGCCGGATCGGCAGATACGCAGTATTTT.

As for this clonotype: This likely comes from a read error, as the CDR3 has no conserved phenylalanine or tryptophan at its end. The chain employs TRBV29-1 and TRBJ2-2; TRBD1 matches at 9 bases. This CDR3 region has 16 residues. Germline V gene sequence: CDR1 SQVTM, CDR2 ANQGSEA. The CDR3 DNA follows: TGTAGCGCTAGGGGGGGGACAGGGTCGAACACCGGGGAGCTGTTTCTT. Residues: CSARGGTGSNTGELFL.

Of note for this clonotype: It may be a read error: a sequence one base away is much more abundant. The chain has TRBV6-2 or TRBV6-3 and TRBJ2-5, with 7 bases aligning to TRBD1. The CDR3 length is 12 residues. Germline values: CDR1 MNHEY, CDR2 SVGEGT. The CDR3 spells CASSPGGEAQYF. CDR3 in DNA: TGTGCCAGCAGCCCAGGGGGAGAGGCCCAGTACTTC.

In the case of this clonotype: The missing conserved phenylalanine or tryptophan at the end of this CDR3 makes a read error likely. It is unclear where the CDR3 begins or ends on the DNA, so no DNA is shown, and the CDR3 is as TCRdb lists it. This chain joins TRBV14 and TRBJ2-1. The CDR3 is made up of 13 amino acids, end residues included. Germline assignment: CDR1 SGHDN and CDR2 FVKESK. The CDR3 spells CASSPNLNNEQSL.

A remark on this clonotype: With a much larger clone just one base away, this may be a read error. The CDR3 loop reads CDTSDLTDTQYF. CDR3 DNA sequence: TGTGACACCAGTGACTTGACAGATACGCAGTATTTT. This chain uses TRBV24-1 with TRBJ2-3; D is undetermined. The CDR3 is 12 amino acids. From germline, CDR1 is KGHDR and CDR2 SFDVKD.

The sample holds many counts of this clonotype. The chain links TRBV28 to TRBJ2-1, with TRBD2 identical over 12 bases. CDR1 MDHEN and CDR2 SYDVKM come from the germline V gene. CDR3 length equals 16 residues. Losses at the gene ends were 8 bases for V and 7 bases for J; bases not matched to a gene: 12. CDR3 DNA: TGTGCCAGCGGGCCAACTAGCGGGAGGTTAATTAATGAGCAGTTCTTC. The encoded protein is CASGPTSGRLINEQFF.

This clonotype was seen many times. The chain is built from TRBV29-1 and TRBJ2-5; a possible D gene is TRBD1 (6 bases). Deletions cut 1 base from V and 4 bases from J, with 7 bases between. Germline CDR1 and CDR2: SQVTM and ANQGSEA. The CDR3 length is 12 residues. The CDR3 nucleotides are TGCAGCGTTGAAGTAGGGGGAGAGACCCAGTACTTC. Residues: CSVEVGGETQYF. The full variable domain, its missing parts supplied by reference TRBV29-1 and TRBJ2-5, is SAVISQKPSRDICQRGTSLTIQCQVDSQVTMMFWYRQQPGQSLTLIATANQGSEATYESGFVIDKFPISRPNLTFSTLTVSNMSPEDSSIYLCSVEVGGETQYFGPGTRLLVL.